The clone carrying this T cell receptor (beta chain) is a singleton in its sample. Possible read error: a much larger clone is one base away. No conserved phenylalanine or tryptophan is present at the end of the CDR3, so a read error is the likely explanation. This record belongs to a study of tumor-infiltrating lymphocytes in primary liver carcinoma. Study-level background: Samples had roughly 3.65 to 7.5 million productive TCRbeta reads, comparable between tissue types.

TCR beta cDNA was made from 400 to 600 ng total RNA with a constant-region primer. ARM-PCR was slightly modified, and three nested multiplex PCR rounds with it gave rise to the TCR beta libraries. The first two PCR rounds used TRBV1-TRBV30 forward primers with a C-beta reverse primer, around 10 cycles each. In TCRdb, the multiplex PCR reads were re-called with MiXCR into one record per CDR3 protein. The data hold under 150,000 distinct CDR3 sequences, with around 70% observed a single time. Germline CDR1 reads MGHRA; CDR2 reads YSYEKL. The CDR3 is made up of 16 amino acids. Extraction of RNA together with DNA used about 17-31 mg of unsorted bulk tissue.

The clonotype comes from a woman aged 55-70 years with primary liver carcinoma and hepatitis B virus infection. Input material: tumor-adjacent normal liver tissue. The V and J genes are TRBV4-1 and TRBJ2-3; D may correspond to TRBD1 or TRBD2 (5 bases each). The DNA for the CDR3 is TGCGCCAGTCGCGGAGGTCAGGGTAAAATTACAGGTACGCAGTATTCT. This encodes CASRGGQGKITGTQYS.